The 19 T cell receptor beta chains listed next were all sequenced from one sample in a study of cytomegalovirus exposure and HLA in healthy donors. This PCR relied on a set of 60 Vbeta primers and 13 Jbeta primers. Data came from immunoSEQ multiplex PCR; TCRdb stores just in-frame clones and leaves some out. In the table there are some 180,000 clones, under 80% of which are singletons. What was sequenced was PBMCs. Receptor source: a woman aged 25 to 39 in good health and CMV-seropositive.

The chain is built from TRBV7-9 and TRBJ1-1, with D hard to call. This CDR3 region has 14 residues. Germline CDR1 and CDR2: SEHNR and FQNEAQ (reference sequence). Trimming took off 6 bases at V and 3 bases at J, with 14 bases between the two ends. Here the CDR3 reads CASSGFRVDTEAFF. Here the CDR3 DNA reads TGTGCCAGCAGTGGTTTCCGGGTGGACACTGAAGCTTTCTTT.

In this sample, this clone turned up once. V usage is TRBV19 and J usage is TRBJ2-4; D is unresolved. Germline V gene lookup returns CDR1 LNHDA and CDR2 SQIVND (reference sequence). With 3 bases removed from V and 3 bases from J, the gap between germline ends came to 12 bases. This CDR3 comprises 15 residues. DNA of the CDR3: TGTGCCAGTAGTATGGAGTGGGTCGGCAAAAACATTCAGTACTTC. Protein sequence: CASSMEWVGKNIQYF.

J is TRBJ1-6 and V is TRBV28, with 9 bases identical to TRBD1. This CDR3 is 14 amino acids long. In germline, CDR1 is MDHEN, CDR2 SYDVKM. The J segment lost 10 bases and the V segment lost 6 bases, leaving 7 bases of the junction unmatched. For the CDR3, the DNA is TGTGCCAGCAGCCCGGGACAGGGCGGCTCACCCCTCCACTTT. This codes for CASSPGQGGSPLHF.

This clone was counted only a few times. The CDR3 DNA follows: TGTGCCAGCAGCCCTTGGGGAGCTAGCGGGGGAGATACGCAGTATTTT. This translates into CASSPWGASGGDTQYF. The genes are TRBV7-2 and TRBJ2-3, with 10 positions matching TRBD2. J lost 5 bases, V lost 5 bases, and 10 bases had no gene match. The germline V gene has CDR1 SGHTA and CDR2 FQGNSA. The CDR3 spans 16 residues.

The V and J genes are TRBV2 and TRBJ1-2; the D gene is possibly TRBD1 (5 bases). Germline CDR1 is SNHLY and CDR2 is FYNNEI. There are 13 residues in the CDR3. The V end was cut by 8 bases, the J end by 1 base, with 11 bases between. CDR3 coding DNA: TGTGCCAGCGGTTTAGACAGTAACTATGGCTACACCTTC. Protein product: CASGLDSNYGYTF.

The J gene is TRBJ1-4, the V gene TRBV5-4, with D possibly matching TRBD1 (6 bases). Germline CDR1 SGHNT, CDR2 YYREEE (reference sequence). V gave up 4 bases and J gave up 4 bases, with 11 bases separating them. The CDR3 extends over 14 amino acids. The CDR3 bases are TGTGCCAGCAGCCCGGACAGTGTTAATGAAAAACTGTTTTTT. Its protein product is CASSPDSVNEKLFF.

The chain couples TRBV7-8 to TRBJ1-5, with a possible D match to TRBD1 (5 bases). Per the germline V gene, CDR1 is SGHVS and CDR2 is FQNEAQ. The CDR3 has 13 residues. Between the trimmed V and J ends, which lost 0 bases and 7 bases, there was a span of 7 bases. The CDR3 DNA sequence: TGTGCCAGCAGCTTAGCGGGGGGACAGCCCCAGCATTTT. Translated: CASSLAGGQPQHF.

Only one count was recorded for this clone. This rearrangement joins TRBV7-2 to TRBJ1-1; D possibly corresponds to TRBD1 (6 bases). The V gene's germline CDR1 is SGHTA and CDR2 FQGNSA. Deletions cut 1 base from V and 5 bases from J, with 8 bases between. This CDR3 is 13 amino acids long. CDR3 residues: CASSLGQGTEAFF. Written as DNA, the CDR3 is TGTGCCAGCAGCTTAGGGCAGGGGACTGAAGCTTTCTTT.

The V gene is TRBV6-6, the J gene TRBJ1-3, with D tentatively TRBD1 (5 bases). Germline CDR1 and CDR2: MNHNY and SVGAGI (reference sequence). There are 15 residues in the CDR3. Trimming removed 6 bases from V and 0 bases from J, with 12 bases in between. CDR3: CASSKRGHSGNTIYF. CDR3 sequence (DNA): TGTGCCAGCAGCAAAAGGGGCCACTCTGGAAACACCATATATTTT.

The V gene is TRBV9, the J gene TRBJ1-5; maybe TRBD1 (5 bases). CDR1 is SGDLS and CDR2 is YYNGEE in the germline V gene. V lost 3 bases and J lost 6, with 16 bases in between. CDR3 length: 15 residues. CDR3 DNA sequence: TGTGCCAGCAGCGCGGGAGGGGTATCAAGTCAGCCCCAGCATTTT. Amino acid sequence: CASSAGGVSSQPQHF.

The chain combines TRBV27 with TRBJ2-1, with 8 bases fitting TRBD2. J gave up 8 bases and V 3 bases, and 0 bases lay outside the gene matches. The CDR3 consists of 12 residues. Germline V CDR1 and CDR2: MNHEY, SMNVEV (reference sequence). The CDR3, as DNA: TGTGCCAGCAGTTTCGGGGGGGATGAGCAGTTCTTC. It translates to CASSFGGDEQFF.

CDR3 nucleotide sequence: TGCGCCAGCAGCTCACAGGGGGCCGGGACTGAAGCTTTCTTT. It specifies CASSSQGAGTEAFF. The chain employs TRBV5-1 and TRBJ1-1; 9 positions match TRBD1. CDR3 length equals 14 residues. V gave up 3 bases and J gave up 5 bases; unmatched junction bases: 5. The V gene's germline CDR1 is SGHRS and CDR2 YFSETQ.

The V call is TRBV4-2, the J call TRBJ2-1; 10 nucleotides align to TRBD2. Germline lookup yields CDR1 LGHNA and CDR2 YNFKEQ. The length of the CDR3 is 15 residues. Losses at the gene ends were 4 bases for V and 3 bases for J; bases not matched to a gene: 3. The CDR3 is CASSPSSGGYNEQFF. The CDR3 DNA follows: TGTGCCAGCAGCCCTTCTAGCGGGGGCTACAATGAGCAGTTCTTC.

This chain joins TRBV6-5 and TRBJ1-1, with D possibly TRBD1 on 6 matching bases. The CDR3 sequence is 13 residues long. V was trimmed by 9 bases and J by 0 bases, leaving 11 bases between them. The germline V gene encodes CDR1 MNHEY and CDR2 SVGAGI. The CDR3 is CASSGTMNTEAFF. In DNA form, the CDR3 reads TGTGCCAGTTCCGGGACAATGAACACTGAAGCTTTCTTT.

The chain has TRBV25-1 and TRBJ2-7; TRBD1 matches 7 bases. Trimming removed 8 bases from V and 4 bases from J; junction bases left unmatched: 2. Germline lookup yields CDR1 MGHDK and CDR2 SYGVNS. This CDR3 is 11 amino acids long. The CDR3 DNA reads TGTGCCAGCTCACAGGGGTACGAGCAGTACTTC. Protein: CASSQGYEQYF.

J is TRBJ2-5 and V is TRBV4-3, with TRBD1 matching 7 bases. The closer fit of TRBJ2-7 to the DNA end suggests the J call may be wrong. This CDR3 comprises 14 residues. Germline V gene lookup returns CDR1 LGHNA and CDR2 YSLEER. This chain's CDR3 is CASSATGTAYEQYF. The CDR3 region has the DNA TGCGCCAGCAGCGCCACCGGGACAGCCTACGAGCAGTACTTC.

V gene TRBV4-3 combines with J gene TRBJ2-3; 11 positions agree with TRBD2. Losses at the gene ends were 4 bases for V and 5 bases for J; bases not matched to a gene: 8. Germline CDR1 reads LGHNA; CDR2 reads YSLEER. The CDR3 is made up of 16 amino acids. The CDR3 DNA reads as TGCGCCAGCAGCCTATATAGCGGGGGGGCCGAAGATACGCAGTATTTT. Translating gives CASSLYSGGAEDTQYF.

The chain couples TRBV27 to TRBJ2-3, with D tentatively TRBD1 (6 bases). The V gene lost 2 bases and the J gene lost 4 bases, with 7 bases spanning the gap. The CDR3 loop spans 13 amino acids. Germline CDR1 and CDR2: MNHEY and SMNVEV (reference sequence). The CDR3 DNA reads as TGTGCCAGCAGTTTAAAGGGGGCAGATACGCAGTATTTT. Translated: CASSLKGADTQYF.

This chain uses TRBV28 with TRBJ1-1; D is ambiguous. The CDR3 runs to 13 residues. The V and J ends lost 3 bases and 3 bases respectively, with 8 bases between them. Germline CDR1 reads MDHEN; CDR2 reads SYDVKM. CDR3 sequence: CASSLVQYTEAFF. CDR3 in DNA: TGTGCCAGCAGTTTGGTCCAGTACACTGAAGCTTTCTTT.